The text below deals with one T cell receptor (beta chain). Its matching antigen is unknown. The CDR3 runs 17 residues. CDR1 MGHRA and CDR2 YSYEKL come from the germline V gene. Trimming cost V 4 bases and J 1 base; bases outside gene matches: 9. Measured with immunoSEQ multiplex PCR; TCRdb has only the in-frame clones, and not every one. The sample shows under 150,000 clones, 92% of them seen only once. The data were obtained in a study of T cell responses to AZD1222 COVID-19 vaccine. Points from the study as a whole: Donors in the cohort were predominantly white British and more often female, and clonal diversity was possibly underestimated.

The TCR was taken from an adult who received the AZD1222 COVID-19 vaccine. The sequenced sample was peripheral blood, obtained 28 days after the second AZD1222 dose. The rearrangement joins TRBV4-1 to TRBJ2-5; TRBD2 matches 10 bases. The CDR3 DNA is TGCGCCAGCAGCCTAGCCGTAGGACTAGCGGCCCAAGAGACCCAGTACTTC. Its protein is CASSLAVGLAAQETQYF.